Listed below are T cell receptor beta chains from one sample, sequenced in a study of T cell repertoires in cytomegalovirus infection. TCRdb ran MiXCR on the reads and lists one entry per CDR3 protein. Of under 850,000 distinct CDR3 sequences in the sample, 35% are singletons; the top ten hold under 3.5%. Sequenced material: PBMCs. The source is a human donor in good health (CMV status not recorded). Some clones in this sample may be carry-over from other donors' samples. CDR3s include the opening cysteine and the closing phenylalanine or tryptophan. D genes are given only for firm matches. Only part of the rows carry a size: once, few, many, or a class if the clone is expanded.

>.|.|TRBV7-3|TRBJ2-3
TGTGCCAGCAGCCCCGACTACCTCTTGGGGAATACGCAGTATTTT
CASSPDYLLGNTQYF
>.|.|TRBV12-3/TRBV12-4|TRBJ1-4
TGTGCCAGCAGCCCCTCCCGGATCGGAGAAAAACTGTTTTTT
CASSPSRIGEKLFF
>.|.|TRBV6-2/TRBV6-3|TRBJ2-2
TGTGCCAGCAGTTACGATTCTGACACCGGGGAGCTGTTTTTT
CASSYDSDTGELFF
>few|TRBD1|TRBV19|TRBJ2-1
TGTGCCAGTAGTTCACCTTGGGACAGGGGGAATGAGCAGTTCTTC
CASSSPWDRGNEQFF
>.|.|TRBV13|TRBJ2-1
TGCGCCAGCAGACCGGAAGGACAGAAATACAATGAGCAGTTCTTC
CASRPEGQKYNEQFF
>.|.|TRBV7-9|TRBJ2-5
TGTGCCAGCAGAGATTCCCTAGAAAGGGAGACCCAGTACTTC
CASRDSLERETQYF
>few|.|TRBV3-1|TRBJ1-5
TGTGCCAGCAGCCAAGGGTCACCGAACTCCAATCAGCCCCAGCATTTT
CASSQGSPNSNQPQHF
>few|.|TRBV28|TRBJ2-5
TGTGCCAGCAGGGAGGGGGTCCCCCCGCAAGAGACCCAGTACTTC
CASREGVPPQETQYF
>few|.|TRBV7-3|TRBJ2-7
TGTGCCAGCAGCTTGGGCGGGGATCCCTACGAGCAGTACTTC
CASSLGGDPYEQYF
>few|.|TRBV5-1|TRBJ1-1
TGCGCCAGCAGCTTGCGTTCAGCAGGTTCCGAGAACACTGAAGCTTTCTTT
CASSLRSAGSENTEAFF
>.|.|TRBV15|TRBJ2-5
TGTGCCACCAGCAGGACCGGACCCGGCTCCTCGGAGACCCAGTACTTC
CATSRTGPGSSETQYF
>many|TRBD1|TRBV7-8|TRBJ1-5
TGTGCCAGCAGCTTTGGGACAGGAATGTCGAGGGGCAATCAGCCCCAGCATTTT
CASSFGTGMSRGNQPQHF
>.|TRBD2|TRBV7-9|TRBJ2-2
TGTGCCAGCAGCCCAAGCGGAACTAGCGGGGTCTCCGGGGAGCTGTTTTTT
CASSPSGTSGVSGELFF
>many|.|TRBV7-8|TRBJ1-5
TGTGCCAGCAGCTTAGAGAGGGCAGGGAGCAATCAGCCCCAGCATTTT
CASSLERAGSNQPQHF
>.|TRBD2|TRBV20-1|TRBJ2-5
TGCAGTGCTAGAGACTTTGGGGAGGGTAGCGGGGAACAAGAGACCCAGTACTTC
CSARDFGEGSGEQETQYF
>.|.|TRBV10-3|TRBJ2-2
TGTGCCATCAGTGAAGGCCGACAGTCGGGCGGGGAGCTGTTTTTT
CAISEGRQSGGELFF
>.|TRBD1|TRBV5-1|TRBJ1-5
TGCGCCAGCAGCTGGGGGACAGAACTCAATCAGCCCCAGCATTTT
CASSWGTELNQPQHF
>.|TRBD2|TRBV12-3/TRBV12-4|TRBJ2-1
TGTGCCAGCAGTTCATCGGGGGGGTTGAATGAGCAGTTCTTC
CASSSSGGLNEQFF
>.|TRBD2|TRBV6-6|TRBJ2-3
TGTGCCAGCAGCCGAGCGGGAGATGGGGCAGATACGCAGTATTTT
CASSRAGDGADTQYF
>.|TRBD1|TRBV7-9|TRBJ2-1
TGTGCCAGCAGCTTTACAGGGGACCCTGGCAATGAGCAGTTCTTC
CASSFTGDPGNEQFF
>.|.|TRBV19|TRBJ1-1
TGTGCCAGTAATGCTTACCGAGACAGAATGAACACTGAATCTTTCTTT
CASNAYRDRMNTESFF
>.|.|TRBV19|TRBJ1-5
TGTGCCAGTATTACCACCGGCGATCAGCCCCAGCATTTT
CASITTGDQPQHF
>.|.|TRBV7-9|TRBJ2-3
TGTGCCAGCAGCCCCTACGGGGAGATCTCTAGCACAGATACGCAGTATTTT
CASSPYGEISSTDTQYF